These T cell receptor beta chains were read from a single sample in a study of T cells in Graves' hyperthyroidism and ophthalmopathy. One entry per CDR3 protein, called by TCRdb with MiXCR from the multiplex PCR reads. The sample has roughly 520,000 distinct CDR3 sequences, 24% seen once. Sample: blood. Receptor source: a woman aged 30 to 39 with Graves' ophthalmopathy. CDR3s include the opening cysteine and the closing phenylalanine or tryptophan. The order of the fields is J gene, D gene, clone size, V gene, CDR3 DNA, CDR3 protein. A D gene is named only where the DNA matches it firmly. Size is omitted from some rows. Given values are once, few, many or a class for expanded clones.

j_call: TRBJ1-2; d_call: TRBD1; clone_size: many; v_call: TRBV27; cdr3_nt: TGTGCCAGCAGTTTTTCAGGACAGGGGGCACCCACCTTC; cdr3_aa: CASSFSGQGAPTF
j_call: TRBJ2-7; d_call: .; clone_size: many; v_call: TRBV29-1; cdr3_nt: TGCAGCGTGAGGTGGGGGGCTTCCTACGAGCAGTACTTC; cdr3_aa: CSVRWGASYEQYF
j_call: TRBJ2-7; d_call: .; clone_size: few; v_call: TRBV7-9; cdr3_nt: TGTGCCAGCAGCTTAGTTCCGGGCCCCAACGAGCAGTACTTC; cdr3_aa: CASSLVPGPNEQYF
j_call: TRBJ2-5; d_call: .; clone_size: many; v_call: TRBV29-1; cdr3_nt: TGCAGCGTTGAAGGAGGGCAGGGGTGGGTTGGAGAGACCCAGTACTTC; cdr3_aa: CSVEGGQGWVGETQYF
j_call: TRBJ2-7; d_call: TRBD2; clone_size: many; v_call: TRBV27; cdr3_nt: TGTGCCAGCAGTCCTTCCCTAGCGGGGGGCCTAGACGAGCAGTACTTC; cdr3_aa: CASSPSLAGGLDEQYF
j_call: TRBJ2-5; d_call: .; clone_size: many; v_call: TRBV12-3/TRBV12-4; cdr3_nt: TGTGCCAGCAGTTTAGGCTGGCGGGACCAAGAGACCCAGTACTTC; cdr3_aa: CASSLGWRDQETQYF
j_call: TRBJ2-5; d_call: .; clone_size: once; v_call: TRBV5-6; cdr3_nt: TGTGCCAGCAGCAAACCTAGCCTCACCCAGTACTTC; cdr3_aa: CASSKPSLTQYF
j_call: TRBJ1-2; d_call: .; clone_size: many; v_call: TRBV12-3/TRBV12-4; cdr3_nt: TGTGCCAGCAGTTTAGGGGGATTCAACTATGGCTACACCTTC; cdr3_aa: CASSLGGFNYGYTF
j_call: TRBJ2-5; d_call: .; clone_size: few; v_call: TRBV5-5; cdr3_nt: TGTGCCAGCAGCTTGGAAGTTAGTCAAGAGACCCAGTACTTC; cdr3_aa: CASSLEVSQETQYF
j_call: TRBJ1-1; d_call: TRBD1; clone_size: .; v_call: TRBV29-1; cdr3_nt: TGCAGCGTGACGACAGGGGGAGAAACTGAAGCTTTCTTT; cdr3_aa: CSVTTGGETEAFF
j_call: TRBJ2-7; d_call: .; clone_size: many; v_call: TRBV27; cdr3_nt: TGTGCCAGCAGTGAAAGACTAGGGGGGGCCTGGTACGAGCAGTACTTC; cdr3_aa: CASSERLGGAWYEQYF
j_call: TRBJ2-2; d_call: .; clone_size: few; v_call: TRBV5-4; cdr3_nt: TGTGCCAGCAGCTTAAAGGAATTAGCGAACACCGGGGAGCTGTTTTTT; cdr3_aa: CASSLKELANTGELFF
j_call: TRBJ1-5; d_call: .; clone_size: .; v_call: TRBV7-6; cdr3_nt: TGTGCCAGCAGCTTAAACCCGCTTGCCCCGGCCCAGCATTTT; cdr3_aa: CASSLNPLAPAQHF
j_call: TRBJ1-1; d_call: .; clone_size: few; v_call: TRBV6-2/TRBV6-3; cdr3_nt: TGTGCCATCTCCCAGTCGGCGTCAGGAGCTTTCTTT; cdr3_aa: CAISQSASGAFF
j_call: TRBJ2-7; d_call: .; clone_size: .; v_call: TRBV12-3/TRBV12-4; cdr3_nt: TGTGCCAGCAGTTTGGAGGGAGAAAGCTACGAGCAGTACTTC; cdr3_aa: CASSLEGESYEQYF
j_call: TRBJ2-7; d_call: .; clone_size: many; v_call: TRBV15; cdr3_nt: TGTGCCACCAGCAGAGGTTCGAGTAGCAACGACGAGCAGTACTTC; cdr3_aa: CATSRGSSSNDEQYF
j_call: TRBJ1-2; d_call: .; clone_size: .; v_call: TRBV12-3/TRBV12-4; cdr3_nt: TGTGCCAGCAGCCCGATTTTTAACTATGGCTACACCTTC; cdr3_aa: CASSPIFNYGYTF
j_call: TRBJ1-2; d_call: TRBD1; clone_size: many; v_call: TRBV6-2/TRBV6-3; cdr3_nt: TGTGCCAGCAGTTCCGGGACAGGGGGCCCTAGAGGCTATGGCTACACCTTC; cdr3_aa: CASSSGTGGPRGYGYTF
j_call: TRBJ2-6; d_call: TRBD1; clone_size: many; v_call: TRBV19; cdr3_nt: TGTGCCGCCGACAGGGTCCATGGGGCCAACGTCCTGACTTTC; cdr3_aa: CAADRVHGANVLTF
j_call: TRBJ1-2; d_call: .; clone_size: .; v_call: TRBV6-5; cdr3_nt: TGTGCCAGCAGTTACGGGTCGGCCTTCCGGGATGGCTACACCTTC; cdr3_aa: CASSYGSAFRDGYTF
j_call: TRBJ1-2; d_call: .; clone_size: .; v_call: TRBV4-1; cdr3_nt: TGCGCCAGCAGCCAAGATAGGGCGGGGAATGGCTACACCTTC; cdr3_aa: CASSQDRAGNGYTF
j_call: TRBJ1-2; d_call: .; clone_size: .; v_call: TRBV28; cdr3_nt: TGTGCCAGCAGTCGCGGTTTCGGCTATGGCCACACCTTC; cdr3_aa: CASSRGFGYGHTF
j_call: TRBJ1-2; d_call: .; clone_size: many; v_call: TRBV20-1; cdr3_nt: TGCAGTCCAGTCCCTCCGGGGGCGGTTGCCTATGGCTACACCTTC; cdr3_aa: CSPVPPGAVAYGYTF
j_call: TRBJ2-1; d_call: TRBD1; clone_size: .; v_call: TRBV18; cdr3_nt: TGTGCCAGCTCACTGACAGGGGGCACCTACAATGAGCAGTTCTTC; cdr3_aa: CASSLTGGTYNEQFF
j_call: TRBJ2-7; d_call: .; clone_size: many; v_call: TRBV6-2/TRBV6-3; cdr3_nt: TGTCCCAGCAGTTCCAGACAGGTCCCTCCCTACGAGCAGTACTTC; cdr3_aa: CPSSSRQVPPYEQYF
j_call: TRBJ2-7; d_call: TRBD2; clone_size: few; v_call: TRBV11-2; cdr3_nt: TGTGCCAGCAGCTTAGGGGGGAGGACTAGCGGGTTGGGCGAGCAGTACTTC; cdr3_aa: CASSLGGRTSGLGEQYF
j_call: TRBJ2-5; d_call: .; clone_size: .; v_call: TRBV20-1; cdr3_nt: TGCAGTGCTAGAGATTCCGGGCCAGAGACCCAGTACTTC; cdr3_aa: CSARDSGPETQYF
j_call: TRBJ1-1; d_call: .; clone_size: many; v_call: TRBV10-3; cdr3_nt: TGTGCCATCAGTGAGTCGGAAGGCACTGAAGCTTTCTTT; cdr3_aa: CAISESEGTEAFF
j_call: TRBJ2-5; d_call: TRBD1; clone_size: .; v_call: TRBV6-1; cdr3_nt: TGTGCCACCCGTGGGACAGGGGGTAAAGAGACCCAGTACTTC; cdr3_aa: CATRGTGGKETQYF
j_call: TRBJ1-5; d_call: TRBD1; clone_size: many; v_call: TRBV19; cdr3_nt: TGTGCCAGTAGTACCTCGGACAGGGAAGGTCAGCCCCAGCATTTT; cdr3_aa: CASSTSDREGQPQHF
j_call: TRBJ2-7; d_call: .; clone_size: many; v_call: TRBV10-1; cdr3_nt: TGCGCCAGCAGTGAGTCAGCGGTCAGGGGCAACGAGCAGGACTTC; cdr3_aa: CASSESAVRGNEQDF
j_call: TRBJ1-1; d_call: .; clone_size: .; v_call: TRBV12-3/TRBV12-4; cdr3_nt: TGTGCCAGCAGTTTACGACAGAGGCCGGGGGCTTTCTTT; cdr3_aa: CASSLRQRPGAFF
j_call: TRBJ1-3; d_call: .; clone_size: many; v_call: TRBV19; cdr3_nt: TGTGCCAGTAGGGGGACGGTCTCTGGAAACACCATATATTTT; cdr3_aa: CASRGTVSGNTIYF
j_call: TRBJ2-2; d_call: .; clone_size: .; v_call: TRBV7-2; cdr3_nt: TGTGCCAGCAGCACAAGACCCGGAGGGGAGCTGTTTTTT; cdr3_aa: CASSTRPGGELFF
j_call: TRBJ1-5; d_call: TRBD1; clone_size: many; v_call: TRBV2; cdr3_nt: TGTGCCAGCAGTGAACAGGGGGCCCAACAGCCCCAGCATTTT; cdr3_aa: CASSEQGAQQPQHF
j_call: TRBJ1-1; d_call: .; clone_size: many; v_call: TRBV6-5; cdr3_nt: TGTGCCAGCATTACGTTGGGGCGGAACACTGAAGCTTTCTTT; cdr3_aa: CASITLGRNTEAFF
j_call: TRBJ1-5; d_call: TRBD1; clone_size: .; v_call: TRBV6-1; cdr3_nt: TGTGCCAGCACCCCGACAGGGGTCAATCAGCCCCAGCATTTT; cdr3_aa: CASTPTGVNQPQHF
j_call: TRBJ2-7; d_call: .; clone_size: many; v_call: TRBV9; cdr3_nt: TGTGCCAGCAGCCCCCCCGGGGACACAAGCTACGAGCAGTACTTC; cdr3_aa: CASSPPGDTSYEQYF
j_call: TRBJ2-7; d_call: .; clone_size: many; v_call: TRBV7-2; cdr3_nt: TGTGCCAGCAGCCCCCAAATCGGAAACGTCGAGCAGTACTTC; cdr3_aa: CASSPQIGNVEQYF
j_call: TRBJ2-6; d_call: .; clone_size: many; v_call: TRBV20-1; cdr3_nt: TGCAGTGCTTACGATATCTCTGGGGCCAACGTCCTGACTTTC; cdr3_aa: CSAYDISGANVLTF
j_call: TRBJ2-2; d_call: .; clone_size: few; v_call: TRBV6-2/TRBV6-3; cdr3_nt: TGTGCCAGCAGTTACCGACGGAGAACCGGGGAGCTGTTTTTT; cdr3_aa: CASSYRRRTGELFF
j_call: TRBJ2-7; d_call: TRBD1; clone_size: few; v_call: TRBV20-1; cdr3_nt: TGCAGTGCTAAAGGACAGGGTCTCTACGAGCAGTACTTC; cdr3_aa: CSAKGQGLYEQYF
j_call: TRBJ1-2; d_call: .; clone_size: .; v_call: TRBV11-2; cdr3_nt: TGTGCCAGCAGCTTAGAAACTGATACCCCAGGGGGCTACACCTTC; cdr3_aa: CASSLETDTPGGYTF
j_call: TRBJ2-7; d_call: .; clone_size: many; v_call: TRBV30; cdr3_nt: TGTGCCTGGAGTGGCCTGGGTGGTGGCGAGCAGTACTTC; cdr3_aa: CAWSGLGGGEQYF
j_call: TRBJ2-2; d_call: TRBD2; clone_size: few; v_call: TRBV12-3/TRBV12-4; cdr3_nt: TGTGCCAGCAGTATAATAACTCCGGGACTAGCGGGGAACACCGGGGAGCTGTTTTTT; cdr3_aa: CASSIITPGLAGNTGELFF
j_call: TRBJ2-7; d_call: TRBD1; clone_size: .; v_call: TRBV6-1; cdr3_nt: TGTGCCAGCAGACCCGGACAGGGCCGAATCTACGAGCAGTACTTC; cdr3_aa: CASRPGQGRIYEQYF
j_call: TRBJ2-4; d_call: .; clone_size: many; v_call: TRBV5-1; cdr3_nt: TGCGCCAGCAGCTTGGTAGGGGGGGAAGCCAAAAACATTCAGTACTTC; cdr3_aa: CASSLVGGEAKNIQYF
j_call: TRBJ2-7; d_call: .; clone_size: .; v_call: TRBV6-2/TRBV6-3; cdr3_nt: TGTGCCAGCAGCTTAGAGGGAGTGGCCTACGAGCAGTACTTC; cdr3_aa: CASSLEGVAYEQYF
j_call: TRBJ2-4; d_call: .; clone_size: few; v_call: TRBV27; cdr3_nt: TGTGCCAGCAGTCCGGACGGCGCGGCCAAAAACATTCAGTACTTC; cdr3_aa: CASSPDGAAKNIQYF
j_call: TRBJ2-7; d_call: .; clone_size: few; v_call: TRBV29-1; cdr3_nt: TGCAGCGGCCTGAGGGGACTTCGGGGGACCTACGAGCAGTACTTC; cdr3_aa: CSGLRGLRGTYEQYF
j_call: TRBJ1-2; d_call: .; clone_size: many; v_call: TRBV19; cdr3_nt: TGTGCCAGTAGTATGGATGACAGTTACAATGGCTACACCTTC; cdr3_aa: CASSMDDSYNGYTF
j_call: TRBJ1-1; d_call: TRBD1; clone_size: many; v_call: TRBV6-1; cdr3_nt: TGTGCCAGCAGTAAAGGGACAGGGGGCACTGAAGCTCTCTTT; cdr3_aa: CASSKGTGGTEALF
j_call: TRBJ2-7; d_call: .; clone_size: many; v_call: TRBV7-2; cdr3_nt: TGTGCCAGCAGCTTCGTAGTCACCGGCCCCTACGAGCAGTACTTC; cdr3_aa: CASSFVVTGPYEQYF
j_call: TRBJ1-5; d_call: .; clone_size: .; v_call: TRBV28; cdr3_nt: TGTGCCAGCAGTACCGGAGTTCTATATAGCAATCAGCCCCAGCATTTT; cdr3_aa: CASSTGVLYSNQPQHF
j_call: TRBJ1-2; d_call: .; clone_size: many; v_call: TRBV9; cdr3_nt: TGTGCCAGCAGCGTAGCAGGAGGGGGGATCTATGGCTACACCTTC; cdr3_aa: CASSVAGGGIYGYTF
j_call: TRBJ1-2; d_call: TRBD1; clone_size: .; v_call: TRBV6-4; cdr3_nt: TGTGCCAGCAGTAACCCGGGACAGGGGGCACTCCATGGCTACACCTTC; cdr3_aa: CASSNPGQGALHGYTF
j_call: TRBJ2-7; d_call: TRBD1; clone_size: many; v_call: TRBV20-1; cdr3_nt: TGCAGTGCTCGCCGGGACAGGGGGGGGGAGCAGTACTTC; cdr3_aa: CSARRDRGGEQYF
j_call: TRBJ2-2; d_call: .; clone_size: .; v_call: TRBV2; cdr3_nt: TGTGCCAGCAGTGAATCCCCACCGGGAACGACCGGGGAGCTGTTTTTT; cdr3_aa: CASSESPPGTTGELFF
j_call: TRBJ2-5; d_call: .; clone_size: many; v_call: TRBV6-1; cdr3_nt: TGTGCCAGCAGTGAAGCATGGGGCCAAGAGACCCAGTACTTC; cdr3_aa: CASSEAWGQETQYF
j_call: TRBJ2-5; d_call: .; clone_size: .; v_call: TRBV28; cdr3_nt: TGTGCCAGCAGCTCCCCTCTTCTAGAGACCCAGTACTTC; cdr3_aa: CASSSPLLETQYF